This T cell receptor beta chain comes out of a study of T cells in Graves' hyperthyroidism and ophthalmopathy. This clonotype was counted ten times or more. It was RNA transcripts that yielded the amplified TCR beta CDR3 regions. When the TCR CDR3 underwent first-round RT-PCR, the HTBI primer set was used. Via MiXCR, TCRdb re-called the multiplex PCR reads, giving one row per CDR3 protein. Of roughly 420,000 distinct CDR3 sequences in the sample, 15% to 18% are singletons; the top ten hold almost 8%. This TCR came from a woman between 18 and 30 years old with Graves' hyperthyroidism. The sequencing input was blood.

CDR3 nucleotide sequence: TGTGCCAGCAGGACCAGAATCCCTAATGAAAAACTGTTTTTT. Its translation is CASRTRIPNEKLFF. This chain joins TRBV27 and TRBJ1-4; D ambiguous. Germline V CDR1 and CDR2: MNHEY, SMNVEV (reference sequence). Trimming stripped 6 bases from V and 3 bases from J, with 11 bases between. The CDR3 is made up of 14 amino acids.